This is a list of T cell receptor beta chains from one sample in a study of TIL therapy for anti-PD-1-resistant metastatic lung cancer. Using immunoSEQ multiplex PCR, the repertoire was profiled, and TCRdb retains in-frame clones only, with some absent. Seen here are 5,000 to 8,000 clones, about 60% observed once, and the top ten hold approximately 5.1%. Sequencing used tumor tissue, obtained at baseline. These receptors were obtained from a person aged 25 to 85 with non-small cell lung cancer. Both conserved end residues are part of each CDR3. D genes are given only for firm matches. Expanded clones get a size class; other rows say once, few or many, or leave the size out.

D,J,V,size,CDR3,DNA
TRBD2,TRBJ2-2,TRBV29-1,.,CSARRGGGTGELFF,TGCAGCGCCCGTCGGGGGGGCGGCACCGGGGAGCTGTTTTTT
.,TRBJ2-5,TRBV29-1,.,CSVGGETQYF,TGCAGCGTAGGGGGAGAGACCCAGTACTTC
TRBD2,TRBJ2-1,TRBV11-2,.,CASSLGVGGNEQFF,TGTGCCAGCAGCTTAGGAGTGGGAGGGAATGAGCAGTTCTTC
.,TRBJ2-7,TRBV6-2/TRBV6-3,.,CASSYPSGASGDEQYF,TGTGCCAGCAGTTACCCTTCAGGGGCATCAGGGGACGAGCAGTACTTC
.,TRBJ2-1,TRBV7-3,large,CASRPPGGIEQFF,TGTGCCAGCAGACCCCCCGGGGGCATTGAGCAGTTCTTC
TRBD2,TRBJ2-5,TRBV5-6,.,CASSSPVTGTTKETQYF,TGTGCCAGCAGCTCGCCCGTTACCGGGACTACTAAAGAGACCCAGTACTTC
.,TRBJ1-3,TRBV4-3,.,CASSHSGEARGGNTIYF,TGCGCCAGCAGCCACTCCGGGGAGGCGCGGGGTGGAAACACCATATATTTT
.,TRBJ1-5,TRBV7-2,few,CASSSVYSNQPQHF,TGTGCCAGCAGCTCCGTCTATAGCAATCAGCCCCAGCATTTT
.,TRBJ2-3,TRBV9,.,CASSVERGPDTQYF,TGTGCCAGCAGCGTAGAACGTGGCCCGGATACGCAGTATTTT
.,TRBJ2-1,TRBV30,few,CARSVREQQFF,TGTGCCCGGAGCGTTAGGGAGCAGCAGTTCTTC